What follows are 26 T cell receptor beta chains derived from one specimen sequenced in a study of pediatric ulcerative colitis (dated by TCRdb to between 2017 and 2020). Library method: the immunoSEQ multiplex PCR assay. Here the immuneACCESS table is served through TCRdb, limited to in-frame sequences with V and J called. Missing clones are a known gap in these copies; in checked studies unresolved V genes cover under half, and the rest lacks a known reason. In this sample the table shows roughly 45,000 clones, 78% of which occur a single time. The ten largest clones capture 3.5% to 4.5% of the sample. One to two pinch biopsies were taken from the rectum for research during colonoscopy. Source material: gut tissue. Every receptor here comes from a girl between 5 and 17 years old with moderate ulcerative colitis.

This clone was picked up one time. V is TRBV7-2 and J is TRBJ2-7; no firm D call. The CDR3 runs to 13 residues. V gave up 1 base and J gave up 4 bases, with 8 bases separating them. Per the germline V gene, CDR1 is SGHTA and CDR2 is FQGNSA. In DNA form, the CDR3 reads TGTGCCAGCAGCTTAGGGCAGAGGTACGAGCAGTACTTC. Protein sequence: CASSLGQRYEQYF.

This sequence joins TRBV4-1 and TRBJ2-7; D is unclear. Per the germline V gene, CDR1 is MGHRA and CDR2 is YSYEKL. CDR3 length equals 13 residues. Trimming removed 0 bases at V and 2 bases at J, with 5 bases between. CDR3 protein: CASSQDRAYEQYF. The CDR3 nucleotides read TGCGCCAGCAGCCAAGATAGGGCCTACGAGCAGTACTTC.

The chain uses TRBV7-9 and TRBJ1-1; a possible D gene is TRBD1 (5 bases). Between the trimmed V and J ends, which lost 5 bases and 9 bases, there was a span of 13 bases. The CDR3 sequence is 12 residues long. CDR1 is SEHNR and CDR2 is FQNEAQ in the germline V gene (reference sequence). The CDR3 loop reads CASSQKGSKAFF. The CDR3 DNA is TGTGCCAGCAGCCAAAAGGGGAGTAAAGCTTTCTTT.

This clone was seen once. The chain links TRBV29-1 to TRBJ1-2; D is unresolved. The CDR3 runs to 14 residues. Germline CDR1 and CDR2: SQVTM and ANQGSEA. The V gene lost 6 bases and the J gene lost 5 bases, with 19 bases spanning the gap. The CDR3 spells CSVLFQDPEYGYTF. The DNA of the CDR3 is TGCAGCGTGTTATTCCAGGATCCCGAATATGGCTACACCTTC.

Only a few counts were recorded for this clone. This chain connects TRBV5-6 to TRBJ2-2; tentative D call: TRBD1 (6 bases). CDR3 size: 15 residues. V gave up 6 bases and J gave up 1 base, with 13 bases separating them. Germline values: CDR1 SGHDT, CDR2 YYEEEE. CDR3 in DNA: TGTGCCAGCACCCCCAGGGGTAAGAACACCGGGGAGCTGTTTTTT. Protein: CASTPRGKNTGELFF.

The gene calls are TRBV30 and TRBJ2-3; the D is unclear. Germline CDR1 is GTSNPN and CDR2 is SVGIG (reference sequence). V dropped 0 bases and J dropped 2 bases, with 6 bases sitting between them. This CDR3 region has 13 residues. CDR3 sequence reads: CAWSVGNTDTQYF. The CDR3 bases are TGTGCCTGGAGTGTGGGGAACACAGATACGCAGTATTTT.

This clone was found a few times. The chain uses TRBV5-1 and TRBJ1-4; weak D call: TRBD1 (5 bases). CDR3 size: 13 residues. Germline V gives CDR1 SGHRS, CDR2 YFSETQ. The ends were cut back, 3 bases at V and 5 bases at J, with 8 bases in the middle. CDR3: CASSYGTNEKLFF. Written as DNA, the CDR3 is TGCGCCAGCAGCTACGGGACGAATGAAAAACTGTTTTTT.

The rearrangement uses TRBV11-2 and TRBJ2-7; D remains unclear. V was cut by 2 bases and J by 2 bases, with 7 bases left in between. Germline CDR1 is SGHAT and CDR2 is FQNNGV. The CDR3 sequence is 13 residues long. For the CDR3, the DNA is TGTGCCAGCAGCTTATCAGAACCCTACGAGCAGTACTTC. It yields the protein CASSLSEPYEQYF.

V gene TRBV4-3 combines with J gene TRBJ1-5; no definite D call. V was pared by 0 bases and J by 6 bases, with 15 bases between. The germline V gene encodes CDR1 LGHNA and CDR2 YSLEER. The length of the CDR3 is 16 residues. This chain's CDR3 is CASSQDPGSLFQPQHF. The DNA for the CDR3 is TGCGCCAGCAGCCAAGATCCGGGGAGCCTGTTTCAGCCCCAGCATTTT.

The chain has TRBV4-1 and TRBJ2-2, with D hard to call. With 4 bases removed from V and 8 bases from J, the gap between germline ends came to 23 bases. The CDR3 spans 17 residues. Germline lookup yields CDR1 MGHRA and CDR2 YSYEKL. The CDR3 nucleotides read TGCGCCAGCAGCCCACAGAGGCTAGGGTTCGAGTCTGGGGAGCTGTTTTTT. It codes for CASSPQRLGFESGELFF.

The rearrangement uses TRBV6-5 and TRBJ1-5; D possibly corresponds to TRBD1 (5 bases). Trimming cost V 1 base and J 5 bases, with 15 bases left between them. The germline gives CDR1 MNHEY, CDR2 SVGAGI. This CDR3 region has 16 residues. This chain's CDR3 is CASSYWGTAADQPQHF. The CDR3 DNA reads as TGTGCCAGCAGTTACTGGGGGACGGCGGCTGATCAGCCCCAGCATTTT.

The CDR3 nucleotides are TGCAGCGTTGAAGATAGCGGCAGCTCCTACGAGCAGTACTTC. The encoded protein is CSVEDSGSSYEQYF. V and J are TRBV29-1 and TRBJ2-7; maybe TRBD2 (6 bases). Germline V gives CDR1 SQVTM, CDR2 ANQGSEA. V lost 0 bases, J lost 0 bases, and 9 bases lay in between. The CDR3 loop spans 14 amino acids.

The chain employs TRBV5-6 and TRBJ2-7; 7 bases agree with TRBD1. V was clipped by 2 bases and J by 7 bases; unmatched bases: 9. CDR1 is SGHDT and CDR2 is YYEEEE in the germline V gene. The CDR3 runs 14 residues. Here the CDR3 DNA reads TGTGCCAGCAGCTTATACAGGGGCTCTAGGGAGCAGTACTTC. Protein product: CASSLYRGSREQYF. Full variable domain (remainder filled in from reference TRBV5-6 and TRBJ2-7): DAGVTQSPTHLIKTRGQQVTLRCSPKSGHDTVSWYQQALGQGPQFIFQYYEEEERQRGNFPDRFSGHQFPNYSSELNVNALLLGDSALYLCASSLYRGSREQYFGPGTRLTVT.

V usage is TRBV18 and J usage is TRBJ1-4; D is unclear. The CDR3 covers 14 residues. Trimming took 2 bases from V and 6 from J, leaving 10 bases between them. Germline V gene sequence: CDR1 KGHSH, CDR2 LQKENI. CDR3 nucleotides: TGTGCCAGCTCACCAAACGGTTTTTATGAAAAACTGTTTTTT. It codes for CASSPNGFYEKLFF. The full variable domain, with the rest looked up from reference TRBV18 and TRBJ1-4, is NAGVMQNPRHLVRRRGQEARLRCSPMKGHSHVYWYRQLPEEGLKFMVYLQKENIIDESGMPKERFSAEFPKEGPSILRIQQVVRGDSAAYFCASSPNGFYEKLFFGSGTQLSVL.

V usage is TRBV4-1 and J usage is TRBJ1-5; 8 bases agree with TRBD1. V gave up 1 base and J gave up 2 bases; unmatched junction bases: 7. The CDR3 is 17 residues long. Per the germline V gene, CDR1 is MGHRA and CDR2 is YSYEKL. CDR3 residues: CASSQVSRGPGNQPQHF. CDR3 DNA: TGCGCCAGCAGCCAAGTCTCCAGGGGGCCAGGCAATCAGCCCCAGCATTTT.

The chain is built from TRBV9 and TRBJ1-5; no firm D call. V was cut by 2 bases and J by 4 bases, with 13 bases left in between. The CDR3 loop spans 15 amino acids. Germline V lookup: CDR1 SGDLS, CDR2 YYNGEE. For the CDR3, the DNA is TGTGCCAGCAGCGTCGGAGTAGGGCCGAATCAGCCCCAGCATTTT. As protein: CASSVGVGPNQPQHF.

Turning to this clone: This same CDR3 is encoded by further DNA sequences in the sample. V and J are TRBV7-9 and TRBJ2-7; 7 bases are a match to TRBD1. The CDR3 runs 14 residues. Per the germline V gene, CDR1 is SEHNR and CDR2 is FQNEAQ (reference sequence). The trim removed 5 bases at V and 3 bases at J, leaving 7 bases unmatched. For the CDR3, the DNA is TGTGCCAGCAGCCACCGGGACAGAAACTACGAGCAGTACTTC. Translating it yields CASSHRDRNYEQYF.

The sample holds one count of this clone. J is TRBJ2-3 and V is TRBV7-9; 12 bases fit TRBD2. Germline assignment: CDR1 SEHNR and CDR2 FQNEAQ (reference sequence). The V gene end was trimmed by 5 bases and the J gene end by 4 bases; junction bases not matched to a gene: 10. CDR3 size: 17 residues. As DNA, the CDR3 is TGTGCCAGCAGCCCCCGACTAGCGGGAGCTTCGGCAGATACGCAGTATTTT. Its translation is CASSPRLAGASADTQYF.

A few counts support this clone. The chain couples TRBV5-1 to TRBJ2-3; 10 bases agree with TRBD2. The J segment lost 6 bases and the V segment lost 4 bases, leaving 8 bases of the junction unmatched. The CDR3 runs to 15 residues. Germline lookup yields CDR1 SGHRS and CDR2 YFSETQ. Here the CDR3 reads CASSAERGGRDTQYF. In DNA, the CDR3 is TGCGCCAGCAGCGCTGAGCGGGGGGGCCGCGATACGCAGTATTTT.

The chain has TRBV5-4 and TRBJ2-7; D ambiguous. V was cut by 4 bases and J by 1 base, with 9 bases left in between. The CDR3 covers 13 residues. Germline CDR1 reads SGHNT; CDR2 reads YYREEE (reference sequence). The CDR3 DNA follows: TGTGCCAGCAGCCATTTAGTATCCTACGAGCAGTACTTC. Residues: CASSHLVSYEQYF. The whole variable domain, remainder taken from reference TRBV5-4 and TRBJ2-7, is ETGVTQSPTHLIKTRGQQVTLRCSSQSGHNTVSWYQQALGQGPQFIFQYYREEENGRGNFPPRFSGLQFPNYSSELNVNALELDDSALYLCASSHLVSYEQYFGPGTRLTVT.

The chain combines TRBV5-1 with TRBJ1-1; maybe TRBD1 (6 bases). The ends were cut back, 7 bases at V and 0 bases at J, with 13 bases in the middle. Germline V gives CDR1 SGHRS, CDR2 YFSETQ. The CDR3 has 14 residues. CDR3: CASAYRVMNTEAFF. CDR3 in DNA: TGCGCCAGCGCGTACAGGGTAATGAACACTGAAGCTTTCTTT.

The chain uses TRBV19 and TRBJ1-1, with 9 bases aligning to TRBD1. Looked up from germline, CDR1 is LNHDA and CDR2 is SQIVND (reference sequence). Germline trimming cut 8 bases from V and 4 bases from J; bases unmatched to any gene: 8. This CDR3 spans 14 amino acids. The CDR3 region has the DNA TGTGCCAGTGGGAGACAGGGGGGCAGCACTGAAGCTTTCTTT. Translating gives CASGRQGGSTEAFF.

This clone was counted between two and nine times. The rearrangement links TRBV5-5 to TRBJ2-7; no reliable D call. Trimming pared 1 base from V and 3 bases from J, leaving 8 bases between. Germline V gene lookup returns CDR1 SGHKS and CDR2 YYEKEE (reference sequence). The CDR3 is made up of 13 amino acids. CDR3: CASSLLPDYEQYF. CDR3 nucleotides: TGTGCCAGCAGCTTGCTCCCGGACTACGAGCAGTACTTC. Full variable domain (remainder filled in from reference TRBV5-5 and TRBJ2-7): DAGVTQSPTHLIKTRGQQVTLRCSPISGHKSVSWYQQVLGQGPQFIFQYYEKEERGRGNFPDRFSARQFPNYSSELNVNALLLGDSALYLCASSLLPDYEQYFGPGTRLTVT.

The chain employs TRBV29-1 and TRBJ1-1; 8 positions agree with TRBD1. Trimming at V came to 8 bases and at J to 3 bases, leaving 14 bases not matched to a gene. Germline V gene data show CDR1 as SQVTM and CDR2 as ANQGSEA. The CDR3 spans 15 residues. For the CDR3, the DNA is TGCAGCCAGGACAGGGCGGGGGAGGGCTACACTGAAGCTTTCTTT. It translates to CSQDRAGEGYTEAFF.

The chain uses TRBV10-3 and TRBJ2-5; the match to TRBD1 covers 7 bases. This CDR3 is built from 14 residues. Unmatched junction bases numbered 8, after V lost 5 bases and J lost 5 bases. CDR1 and CDR2 (germline): ENHRY, SYGVKD. CDR3 nucleotide sequence: TGTGCCATCAGTAGGGACAGTCCTGGGGAGACCCAGTACTTC. Translation: CAISRDSPGETQYF.

This sequence joins TRBV6-6 and TRBJ1-4; D is uncertain. CDR1 is MNHNY, CDR2 SVGAGI, per germline (reference sequence). V lost 0 bases and J 0 bases, leaving 8 bases between the germline ends. This CDR3 is built from 16 residues. CDR3 DNA: TGTGCCAGCAGTTACTCCCCGGGTGCAACTAATGAAAAACTGTTTTTT. Its protein product is CASSYSPGATNEKLFF.